Described below is a single T cell receptor beta chain sequence and its context. Its target is not known. Deletions cut 5 bases from V and 1 base from J, with 14 bases between. The CDR3 extends over 15 amino acids. CDR1 and CDR2 (germline): LNHDA, SQIVND (reference sequence). This record comes from a study of T cell responses to AZD1222 COVID-19 vaccine. Study outcomes and limitations: Increases in Spike-specific TCR breadth and depth were seen after two AZD1222 doses. Only six people who got AZD1222 tested seropositive at baseline. Repertoires were sampled only after the peak T cell response. Spike-wide coverage was observed for vaccine-associated CD4 TCRs, with dominant responses at 160-218 and 743-854.

Using immunoSEQ multiplex PCR, the repertoire was profiled, and TCRdb retains in-frame clones only, with some absent. Among roughly 70,000 clones listed, about 80% were seen once. The receptor was derived from an adult who received the AZD1222 COVID-19 vaccine. V gene TRBV19 combines with J gene TRBJ1-2; the D gene is possibly TRBD1 (6 bases). Material: peripheral blood, obtained 28 days after the second AZD1222 dose. CDR3 sequence (DNA): TGTGCCAGTAGTGTTCCGGGACAACATAACTATGGCTACACCTTC. Translated, it gives CASSVPGQHNYGYTF.